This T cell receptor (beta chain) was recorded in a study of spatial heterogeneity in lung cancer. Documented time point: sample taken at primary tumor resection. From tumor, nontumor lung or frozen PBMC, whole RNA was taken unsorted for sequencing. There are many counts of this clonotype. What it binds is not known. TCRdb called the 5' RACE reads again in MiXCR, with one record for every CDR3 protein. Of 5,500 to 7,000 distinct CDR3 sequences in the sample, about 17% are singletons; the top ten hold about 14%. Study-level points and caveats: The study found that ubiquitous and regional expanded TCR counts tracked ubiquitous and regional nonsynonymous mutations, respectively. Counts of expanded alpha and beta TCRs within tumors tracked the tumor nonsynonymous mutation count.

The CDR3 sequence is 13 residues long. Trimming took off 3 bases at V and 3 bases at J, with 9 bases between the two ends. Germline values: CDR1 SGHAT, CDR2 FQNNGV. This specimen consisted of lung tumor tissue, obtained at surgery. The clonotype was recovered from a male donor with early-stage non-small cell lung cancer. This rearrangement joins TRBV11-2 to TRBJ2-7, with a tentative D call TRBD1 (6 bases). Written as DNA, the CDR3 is TGTGCCAGCAGCTTTCGGACAGACTACGAGCAGTACTTC. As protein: CASSFRTDYEQYF.